Listed below are T cell receptor beta chains from one sample, sequenced in a study of blood T cell repertoires in COVID-19. This table comes from immunoSEQ multiplex PCR, and its TCRdb copy is limited to in-frame clones, with some not included. The table includes some 300,000 clones, about 88% detected once. The specimen sequenced was PBMCs or T cells enriched from blood (not recorded which). These TCRs come from a woman aged 40 to 55 who had recovered from COVID-19. Each CDR3 is given with its conserved first and last residue. Fields, in order: CDR3 protein, J gene, V gene.

CDR3aa: CASRGQPGTQYF
j_gene: TRBJ2-5
v_gene: TRBV7-2

CDR3aa: CASSLPGTQDMNTEAFF
j_gene: TRBJ1-1
v_gene: TRBV27

CDR3aa: CASSLDYPDEQYF
j_gene: TRBJ2-7
v_gene: TRBV28

CDR3aa: CSAGTSYEQYF
j_gene: TRBJ2-7
v_gene: TRBV20-1

CDR3aa: CASSAGTGEQFF
j_gene: TRBJ2-1
v_gene: TRBV3-1/TRBV3-2

CDR3aa: CATSRDPPGTGGNTEAFF
j_gene: TRBJ1-1
v_gene: TRBV15

CDR3aa: CASSEGLAGFQYF
j_gene: TRBJ2-7
v_gene: TRBV6-1

CDR3aa: CASSARGSGGFDEQFF
j_gene: TRBJ2-1
v_gene: TRBV28

CDR3aa: CSVESVNEQFF
j_gene: TRBJ2-1
v_gene: TRBV29-1

CDR3aa: CASSQEPGLAGGPGQTDTQYF
j_gene: TRBJ2-3
v_gene: TRBV4-1

CDR3aa: CASSDGSYEQYF
j_gene: TRBJ2-7
v_gene: TRBV10-1

CDR3aa: CASRPYGQGPSGELFF
j_gene: TRBJ2-2
v_gene: TRBV3-1/TRBV3-2

CDR3aa: CASSEVRPQETQYF
j_gene: TRBJ2-5
v_gene: TRBV25-1

CDR3aa: CASSPRESSGSEQFF
j_gene: TRBJ2-1
v_gene: TRBV9

CDR3aa: CAMPTLAGVPYEQYF
j_gene: TRBJ2-7
v_gene: TRBV27

CDR3aa: CSVSTSGSVYEQYF
j_gene: TRBJ2-7
v_gene: TRBV29-1

CDR3aa: CAWSYRESSGNTIYF
j_gene: TRBJ1-3
v_gene: TRBV30